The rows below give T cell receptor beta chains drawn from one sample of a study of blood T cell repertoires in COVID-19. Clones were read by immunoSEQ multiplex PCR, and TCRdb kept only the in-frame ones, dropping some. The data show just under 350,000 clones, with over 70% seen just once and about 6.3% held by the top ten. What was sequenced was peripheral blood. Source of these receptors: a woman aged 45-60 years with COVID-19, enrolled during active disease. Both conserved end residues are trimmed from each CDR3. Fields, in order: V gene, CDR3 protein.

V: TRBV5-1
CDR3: ASSSRLAVTKEFQETQY

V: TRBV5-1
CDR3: ASSLGLAVGTDTQY

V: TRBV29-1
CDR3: SVEAGTSGSEEQY

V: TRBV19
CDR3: ASSIQGSGISYEQY

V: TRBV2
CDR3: ASSRRAGTNQPQH

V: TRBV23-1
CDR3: ASSHPGPTYEQY

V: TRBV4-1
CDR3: ASSRGGRGLGELF

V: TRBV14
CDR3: ASSPDRWNSPLH

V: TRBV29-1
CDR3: SVLRGEAF

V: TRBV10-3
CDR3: AISPGQGSTDTQY

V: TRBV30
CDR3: AWSALGQMNTEAF

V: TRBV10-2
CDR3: ASSEPSSSWEGAYEQY

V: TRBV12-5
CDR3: ASGYRGQETQY

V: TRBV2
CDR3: ASSAQGNNEQF

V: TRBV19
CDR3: ASSIASAEGSYEQY

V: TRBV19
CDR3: ASRHLGTANQPQH

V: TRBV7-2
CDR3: ASSLVAGTGNYGYT

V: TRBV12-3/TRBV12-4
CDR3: ASSSRWTQY

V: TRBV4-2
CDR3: ASSQEAGLNTGELF

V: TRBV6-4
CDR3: ASSDLKKSGQPQH

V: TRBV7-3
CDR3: ASSLQGAVTEAF

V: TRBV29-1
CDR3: SGQRGNYEQF

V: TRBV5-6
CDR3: ASSYRQGAYGYT

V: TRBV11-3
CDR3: ASSSQTSGIDTQY

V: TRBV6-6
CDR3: ASSYNIRGGQNIQY

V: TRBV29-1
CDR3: SVAFGTGGYEQY

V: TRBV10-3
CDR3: AISENRENEKLF